These 12 T cell receptor beta chains share one sample of origin, sequenced in a study of blood T cell repertoires in COVID-19. Only in-frame clones appear in the TCRdb table, and some are missing; sequencing was by immunoSEQ multiplex PCR. The sample consists of a few hundred thousand clones, 85% to 90% of them appearing once. Material: peripheral blood. These receptors came from a woman in her twenties or thirties with COVID-19, enrolled during active disease.

This clone appeared a few times. The CDR3 DNA sequence: TGTGCCAGCAGCACCCAGGGATACGAGCAGTACTTC. It translates to CASSTQGYEQYF. The chain couples TRBV6-1 to TRBJ2-7; D is possibly TRBD1 (5 bases). This CDR3 has 12 residues. Germline V gene data show CDR1 as MNHNS and CDR2 as SASEGT. Trimming removed 6 bases from V and 4 bases from J, with 10 bases in between.

V gene TRBV2 combines with J gene TRBJ2-1; D is ambiguous. The CDR3 runs 14 residues. V dropped 2 bases and J dropped 8 bases, with 13 bases sitting between them. Germline V lookup: CDR1 SNHLY, CDR2 FYNNEI. The CDR3 DNA is TGTGCCAGCAGTGAAAGAACCCTACTCGATGAGCAGTTCTTC. Protein product: CASSERTLLDEQFF. The variable domain in full, with the rest retrieved from reference TRBV2 and TRBJ2-1, is EPEVTQTPSHQVTQMGQEVILRCVPISNHLYFYWYRQILGQKVEFLVSFYNNEISEKSEIFDDQFSVERPDGSNFTLKIRSTKLEDSAMYFCASSERTLLDEQFFGPGTRLTVL.

V gene TRBV24-1 combines with J gene TRBJ1-2; D perhaps matches TRBD1 (5 bases). The germline gives CDR1 KGHDR, CDR2 SFDVKD. V lost 6 bases, J lost 0 bases, and 7 bases lay in between. The CDR3 covers 13 residues. CDR3 DNA: TGTGCCACCAGTAGGGACTCTAACTATGGCTACACCTTC. It encodes CATSRDSNYGYTF.

The chain combines TRBV19 with TRBJ2-7; 12 bases are a match to TRBD2. Trimming at V came to 5 bases and at J to 0 bases, leaving 8 bases not matched to a gene. Germline CDR1 is LNHDA and CDR2 is SQIVND (reference sequence). The CDR3 is made up of 17 amino acids. The CDR3 region is CASSSRKTSGSSYEQYF. The CDR3 DNA reads as TGTGCCAGTAGTTCCCGGAAGACTAGCGGGAGCTCCTACGAGCAGTACTTC. The whole variable domain, filled in from reference TRBV19 and TRBJ2-7, reads DGGITQSPKYLFRKEGQNVTLSCEQNLNHDAMYWYRQDPGQGLRLIYYSQIVNDFQKGDIAEGYSVSREKKESFPLTVTSAQKNPTAFYLCASSSRKTSGSSYEQYFGPGTRLTVT.

The gene calls are TRBV12-3 or TRBV12-4 and TRBJ1-1; D uncertain. The CDR3 totals 13 residues. Between the trimmed V and J ends, which lost 6 bases and 1 base, there was a span of 9 bases. In DNA, the CDR3 is TGTGCCAGCAGCCGCTACGGGAACACTGAAGCTTTCTTT. As protein: CASSRYGNTEAFF.

J is TRBJ1-4 and V is TRBV6-5; 7 positions match TRBD1. There are 15 residues in the CDR3. CDR1 and CDR2 (germline): MNHEY, SVGAGI. J lost 3 bases, V lost 2 bases, and 3 bases had no gene match. The CDR3 spells CASSYQGQPNEKLFF. The CDR3 DNA follows: TGTGCCAGCAGTTACCAGGGACAGCCTAATGAAAAACTGTTTTTT.

The J gene is TRBJ1-5, the V gene TRBV28; 9 bases match TRBD1. The CDR3 runs 16 residues. V gave up 5 bases and J gave up 7 bases; unmatched junction bases: 12. CDR1 is MDHEN and CDR2 is SYDVKM in the germline V gene. The CDR3 DNA reads as TGTGCCAGCAGTCTCGTCGGACAGGGGATGAACCAGCCCCAGCATTTT. Protein product: CASSLVGQGMNQPQHF.

This clone was observed once. The gene calls are TRBV11-2 and TRBJ2-1; possibly TRBD2 for D (6 bases). Germline values: CDR1 SGHAT, CDR2 FQNNGV. The CDR3 contains 15 residues. Trimming stripped 3 bases from V and 4 bases from J, with 13 bases between. As DNA, the CDR3 is TGTGCCAGCAGCTTTTTGCGGGATTGGTACAATGAGCAGTTCTTC. Protein: CASSFLRDWYNEQFF.

The J gene is TRBJ2-2, the V gene TRBV5-5; TRBD2 matches at 9 bases. The CDR3 runs 14 residues. Germline loops: CDR1 SGHKS, CDR2 YYEKEE (reference sequence). The trim removed 0 bases at V and 10 bases at J, leaving 4 bases unmatched. CDR3 bases: TGTGCCAGCAGCTTGGCAGCGGGAGGAGTGGAGCTGTTTTTT. Amino acids: CASSLAAGGVELFF.

The chain recombines TRBV28 with TRBJ1-2, with 9 bases identical to TRBD1. The CDR3 spans 15 residues. CDR1 MDHEN and CDR2 SYDVKM come from the germline V gene. V lost 5 bases, J lost 4 bases, and 8 bases stayed unmatched. The CDR3 sequence is CASSPRQGGLYGYTF. CDR3 coding DNA: TGTGCCAGCAGTCCTCGACAGGGGGGACTCTATGGCTACACCTTC.

The V and J genes are TRBV7-2 and TRBJ1-6, with D tentatively TRBD1 (5 bases). The V and J ends lost 8 bases and 4 bases respectively, with 12 bases between them. The CDR3 contains 14 residues. CDR1 is SGHTA and CDR2 is FQGNSA in the germline V gene. The CDR3: CASVAQGYNSPLHF. For the CDR3, the DNA is TGTGCCAGCGTTGCCCAGGGTTATAATTCACCCCTCCACTTT.

The chain carries TRBV4-2 and TRBJ1-3, with a weak D call TRBD1 (5 bases). CDR1 LGHNA and CDR2 YNFKEQ come from the germline V gene. Trimming left V 0 bases short and J 0 bases short, with 15 bases between. CDR3 length equals 18 residues. This chain's CDR3 is CASSQDSTRGLSGNTIYF. DNA for the CDR3: TGTGCCAGCAGCCAAGATTCCACTAGGGGACTCTCTGGAAACACCATATATTTT.